The present entry profiles one T cell receptor beta chain with its context. Its specificity is unknown. These data are taken from a study of vaccination effects on CD4 cells after COVID-19. Libraries were prepared by immunoSEQ multiplex PCR; TCRdb keeps only in-frame clonotypes and omits some of them. This table has about 39,000 clones, around 76% appearing once. The CDR3 covers 12 residues. V gave up 3 bases and J gave up 8 bases, with 7 bases separating them. Germline CDR1 is SNHLY and CDR2 is FYNNEI. Between days 9 and 11 of culture, CD4+ T cells were separated out. Half-medium changes using IL-2 medium occurred on days 3 and 7.

The rearrangement uses TRBV2 and TRBJ1-4; maybe TRBD1 (6 bases). The specimen comprised CD4+ T cells from PBMCs cultured without peptide, sampled before COVID-19 vaccination. This sequence originates from a human donor who received a COVID-19 vaccine. In DNA form, the CDR3 reads TGTGCCAGCAGTGAGGACAGCGAAAAACTGTTTTTT. It encodes CASSEDSEKLFF.